The 21 T cell receptor beta chains in this list originate from one sample, sequenced in a study of T cell responses to AZD1222 COVID-19 vaccine. TCRdb keeps only in-frame clones here, not all; method: immunoSEQ multiplex PCR. The table includes tens of thousands of clones, roughly 87% detected once. The specimen was peripheral blood, collected on day 0 of AZD1222 vaccination. These receptors were collected from an adult in good health.

This rearrangement joins TRBV7-9 to TRBJ2-5; possible D gene TRBD2, 6 bases. CDR3 length equals 14 residues. Germline values: CDR1 SEHNR, CDR2 FQNEAQ (reference sequence). Trimming stripped 5 bases from V and 2 bases from J, with 12 bases between. The CDR3 nucleotides are TGTGCCAGCAGCCCTCGCGGGGTTCAAGAGACCCAGTACTTC. Its translation is CASSPRGVQETQYF.

CDR3 DNA sequence: TGTGCCAGCGCACCCGGACAGGGCCGACGCTATGGCTACACCTTC. Its protein is CASAPGQGRRYGYTF. The rearrangement uses TRBV11-2 and TRBJ1-2, with 8 bases matching TRBD1. V gave up 8 bases and J gave up 4 bases; unmatched junction bases: 12. This CDR3 spans 15 amino acids. CDR1 is SGHAT, CDR2 FQNNGV, per germline.

V and J are TRBV19 and TRBJ1-5; D not resolved. Germline lookup yields CDR1 LNHDA and CDR2 SQIVND (reference sequence). This CDR3 has 15 amino acids. Trimming left V 7 bases short and J 0 bases short, with 13 bases between. The CDR3 loop is CASTLAQHSNQPQHF. CDR3 DNA sequence: TGTGCCAGTACCCTTGCACAGCATAGCAATCAGCCCCAGCATTTT.

The rearrangement uses TRBV15 and TRBJ2-5, with unresolved D. Trimming stripped 2 bases from V and 1 base from J, with 11 bases between. The germline V gene encodes CDR1 LNHNV and CDR2 YYDKDF (reference sequence). This CDR3 region has 15 residues. CDR3 region: CATSRPPATQETQYF. The CDR3 DNA follows: TGTGCCACCAGCAGACCCCCAGCAACCCAAGAGACCCAGTACTTC.

This chain connects TRBV6-5 to TRBJ2-3; no clear D. V gave up 5 bases and J gave up 2 bases, with 8 bases separating them. Germline-derived CDR1 and CDR2 are MNHEY and SVGAGI. The CDR3 length is 13 residues. The CDR3 sequence: CASSTRFTDTQYF. CDR3 in DNA: TGTGCCAGCAGTACGAGGTTCACAGATACGCAGTATTTT.

The V call is TRBV12-3 or TRBV12-4, the J call TRBJ2-7; possible D gene TRBD2, 6 bases. The CDR3 totals 12 residues. The ends were cut back, 3 bases at V and 6 bases at J, with 9 bases in the middle. In DNA, the CDR3 is TGTGCCAGCAGTTTCGGAGGGAGCGAGCAGTACTTC. This translates into CASSFGGSEQYF.

The rearrangement uses TRBV27 and TRBJ1-6; weak D call: TRBD1 (6 bases). This CDR3 is 13 amino acids long. Looked up from germline, CDR1 is MNHEY and CDR2 is SMNVEV (reference sequence). Trimming cost V 5 bases and J 7 bases, with 9 bases left between them. The CDR3 DNA reads as TGTGCCAGCAGTACAGGGTCCAATTCACCCCTCCACTTT. This codes for CASSTGSNSPLHF.

The rearrangement links TRBV11-2 to TRBJ1-2, with TRBD1 matching 8 bases. Germline V gene sequence: CDR1 SGHAT, CDR2 FQNNGV. The CDR3 consists of 14 residues. Losses at the gene ends were 1 base for V and 8 bases for J; bases not matched to a gene: 6. CDR3 residues: CASSLVWTGLGYTF. CDR3 DNA sequence: TGTGCCAGCAGCTTAGTGTGGACAGGGCTGGGCTACACCTTC. The variable domain in full, completed from reference TRBV11-2 and TRBJ1-2, reads EAGVAQSPRYKIIEKRQSVAFWCNPISGHATLYWYQQILGQGPKLLIQFQNNGVVDDSQLPKDRFSAERLKGVDSTLKIQPAKLEDSAVYLCASSLVWTGLGYTFGSGTRLTVV.

The chain uses TRBV11-3 and TRBJ1-5; D call uncertain. The CDR3 is made up of 13 amino acids. Germline V gene lookup returns CDR1 SGHNT and CDR2 YENEEA. V lost 3 bases and J 1 base, leaving 4 bases between the germline ends. CDR3 amino acids: CASSFGSNQPQHF. The CDR3 DNA reads TGTGCCAGCAGCTTTGGGAGCAATCAGCCCCAGCATTTT.

The chain uses TRBV5-1 and TRBJ2-7; TRBD2 matches at 12 bases. The CDR3 covers 14 residues. J lost 6 bases, V lost 4 bases, and 5 bases had no gene match. Germline CDR1 and CDR2: SGHRS and YFSETQ. For the CDR3, the DNA is TGCGCCAGCAGCCCGACTAGCGGGAGCCCCGAGCAGTACTTC. Its translation: CASSPTSGSPEQYF.

The gene calls are TRBV30 and TRBJ1-4; D call uncertain. The V gene's germline CDR1 is GTSNPN and CDR2 SVGIG (reference sequence). Trimming removed 1 base from V and 10 bases from J, with 19 bases in between. This CDR3 region has 15 residues. This CDR3 is CAWSGLYMGQGKLFF. The DNA of the CDR3 is TGTGCCTGGAGTGGACTGTACATGGGCCAAGGAAAACTGTTTTTT.

The V call is TRBV30, the J call TRBJ2-3; the match to TRBD1 covers 8 bases. CDR1 is GTSNPN and CDR2 is SVGIG in the germline V gene (reference sequence). The length of the CDR3 is 14 residues. V trimming: 2 bases; J trimming: 1 base; junction bases outside the gene matches: 2. Here the CDR3 DNA reads TGTGCCTGGAGTTCGACAGGGGGCACAGATACGCAGTATTTT. This sequence encodes CAWSSTGGTDTQYF.

The chain employs TRBV28 and TRBJ1-5; weak D call: TRBD1 (6 bases). V lost 6 bases to trimming and J lost 2 bases, with 11 bases between them. The CDR3 covers 14 residues. The germline V gene encodes CDR1 MDHEN and CDR2 SYDVKM. CDR3 in amino acids: CASRPEGGNQPQHF. CDR3 nucleotides: TGTGCCAGCAGGCCGGAGGGGGGCAATCAGCCCCAGCATTTT.

The genes are TRBV7-2 and TRBJ2-5; D call uncertain. The CDR3 has 13 amino acids. Germline assignment: CDR1 SGHTA and CDR2 FQGNSA. The V and J ends lost 5 bases and 1 base respectively, with 8 bases between them. CDR3 nucleotide sequence: TGTGCCAGCAGCCAACGGACCCAAGAGACCCAGTACTTC. This gives the protein CASSQRTQETQYF.

This clone was seen more than once but under ten times. This sequence joins TRBV4-1 and TRBJ2-3; perhaps D is TRBD1 or TRBD2 (5 bases each). CDR1 MGHRA and CDR2 YSYEKL come from the germline V gene. The CDR3 consists of 15 residues. V dropped 0 bases and J dropped 0 bases, with 7 bases sitting between them. The CDR3 DNA is TGCGCCAGCAGCCAAGAAGGGGACAGCACAGATACGCAGTATTTT. Amino acid sequence: CASSQEGDSTDTQYF.

This clone was seen many times. The chain combines TRBV6-4 with TRBJ2-2; D unresolved. Germline V gene sequence: CDR1 MRHNA, CDR2 SNTAGT. V was trimmed by 5 bases and J by 3 bases, leaving 10 bases between them. The CDR3 loop spans 14 amino acids. The CDR3 reads CASSPTLDTGELFF. The CDR3 nucleotides read TGTGCCAGCAGTCCCACGTTGGACACCGGGGAGCTGTTTTTT.

The V and J genes are TRBV30 and TRBJ2-1; D is ambiguous. Germline V lookup: CDR1 GTSNPN, CDR2 SVGIG (reference sequence). This CDR3 has 12 amino acids. The ends were cut back, 4 bases at V and 5 bases at J, with 9 bases in the middle. CDR3 sequence: CAWTPGHNEQFF. CDR3 nucleotides: TGTGCCTGGACCCCGGGCCACAATGAGCAGTTCTTC.

V usage is TRBV9 and J usage is TRBJ1-2; 9 bases agree with TRBD1. Germline V gives CDR1 SGDLS, CDR2 YYNGEE. CDR3 length equals 15 residues. V shed 5 bases and J 4 bases; nucleotides not matched to a gene: 9. This chain's CDR3 is CASRSGTGTVYGYTF. In nucleotides, the CDR3 is TGTGCCAGCAGGTCTGGGACAGGGACCGTCTATGGCTACACCTTC.

This chain uses TRBV4-3 with TRBJ1-5, with no clear D. In germline, CDR1 is LGHNA, CDR2 YSLEER. V lost 0 bases and J lost 2, with 5 bases in between. The CDR3 is made up of 14 amino acids. The CDR3 DNA reads TGCGCCAGCAGCCAAGATCTGGGCAATCAGCCCCAGCATTTT. Translation: CASSQDLGNQPQHF.

This rearrangement joins TRBV7-9 to TRBJ1-6; no definite D call. Germline CDR1 reads SEHNR; CDR2 reads FQNEAQ (reference sequence). The CDR3 is made up of 14 amino acids. Trimming removed 3 bases at V and 10 bases at J, with 13 bases between. CDR3 in DNA: TGTGCCAGCAGCTTTTCCCCAAGAGGATCACCCCTCCACTTT. It yields the protein CASSFSPRGSPLHF. Looking up the rest from reference TRBV7-9 and TRBJ1-6 gives the full variable domain: DTGVSQNPRHKITKRGQNVTFRCDPISEHNRLYWYRQTLGQGPEFLTYFQNEAQLEKSRLLSDRFSAERPKGSFSTLEIQRTEQGDSAMYLCASSFSPRGSPLHFGNGTRLTVT.

This clone was detected only a few times. The V gene is TRBV27, the J gene TRBJ2-3; TRBD2 matches at 12 bases. Germline CDR1 and CDR2: MNHEY and SMNVEV (reference sequence). Germline trimming cut 4 bases from V and 3 bases from J; bases unmatched to any gene: 8. The CDR3 runs to 17 residues. The CDR3 reads CASSSLTSGSWTDTQYF. DNA for the CDR3: TGTGCCAGCAGTTCACTGACTAGCGGGAGTTGGACAGATACGCAGTATTTT.